This T cell receptor (beta chain) was identified in a study of cytomegalovirus exposure and HLA in healthy donors. Study observations and caveats: The authors considered a cluster of highly shared sequence variants likely to be a sequencing artifact.

As for this clone: Its target is not known.

The CDR3 is made up of 13 amino acids. Trimming shortened V by 6 bases and J by 6 bases, and 13 bases separated the two germline ends. The V gene's germline CDR1 is SEHNR and CDR2 FQNEAQ (reference sequence). Amplification used 60 Vbeta primers and 13 Jbeta primers. Profiling relied on immunoSEQ multiplex PCR, and the TCRdb table lists in-frame clones only, not all of them. The sample shows fewer than 100,000 clones, around four fifths of them seen only once. Sequencing input: PBMCs. The chain has TRBV7-9 and TRBJ2-3; D remains ambiguous. This sequence was found in a middle-aged man in good health and CMV-seropositive. In nucleotides, the CDR3 is TGTGCCAGCAGTTTGTCAGGTTATGATACGCAGTATTTT. The encoded protein is CASSLSGYDTQYF. Together with reference TRBV7-9 and TRBJ2-3, the CDR3 gives the full variable domain: DTGVSQNPRHKITKRGQNVTFRCDPISEHNRLYWYRQTLGQGPEFLTYFQNEAQLEKSRLLSDRFSAERPKGSFSTLEIQRTEQGDSAMYLCASSLSGYDTQYFGPGTRLTVL.